A single TCR beta chain is shown here with its context. Its specificity is not known. Germline and genes: mouse. The read terminates 1 residue ahead of where the CDR3 ends, so the germline J gene completes it. This sample is drawn from a study of tissue T cells after allogeneic stem cell transplantation. Time point specified: mouse harvest day 14 after allogeneic transplant. Tail vein injection delivered 10^7 T-cell-depleted bone marrow cells and 10^6 splenic CD5+ T cells. Broader study findings: Alloreactivity or antigen specificity of tissue TCRs was not determined; some clones might be host cells. Shared clones across patients were few; motif clustering revealed tissue-specific shared signatures.

Unmatched junction bases numbered 1, after V lost 0 bases and J lost 4 bases. From germline, CDR1 is SGHSN and CDR2 HYEKVE. This CDR3 region has 14 residues. Generated by immunoSEQ multiplex PCR, the TCRdb table keeps only in-frame clones and is missing some. The sample holds about 2,200 clones, roughly 40% seen once. Material for sequencing was lymph node tissue. This sequence was found in a female BALB/c mouse given C57BL/6 T cells with graft-versus-host disease after an allogeneic hematopoietic cell transplant. V usage is TRBV12-1 and J usage is TRBJ2-3; 9 nucleotides align to TRBD1. The sequenced part of the CDR3 DNA is TGTGCCAGCTCTCTCGGACAGGGGTCAGAAACGCTGTAT. It specifies CASSLGQGSETLY. The entire CDR3 sequence reads CASSLGQGSETLYF.